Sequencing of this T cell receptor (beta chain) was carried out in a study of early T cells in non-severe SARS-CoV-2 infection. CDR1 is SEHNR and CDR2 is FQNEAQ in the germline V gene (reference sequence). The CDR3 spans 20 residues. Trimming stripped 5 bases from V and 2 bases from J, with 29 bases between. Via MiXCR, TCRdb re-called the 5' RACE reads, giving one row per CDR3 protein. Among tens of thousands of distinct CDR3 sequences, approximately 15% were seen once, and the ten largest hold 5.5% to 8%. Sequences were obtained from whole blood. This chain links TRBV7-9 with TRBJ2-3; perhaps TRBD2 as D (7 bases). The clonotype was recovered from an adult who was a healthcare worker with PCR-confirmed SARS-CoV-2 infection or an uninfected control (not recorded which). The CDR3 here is CASSGSRRLGGAYTTDTQYF. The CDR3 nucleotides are TGTGCCAGCAGCGGGAGCAGGCGGCTGGGGGGGGCGTACACCACAGATACGCAGTATTTT.